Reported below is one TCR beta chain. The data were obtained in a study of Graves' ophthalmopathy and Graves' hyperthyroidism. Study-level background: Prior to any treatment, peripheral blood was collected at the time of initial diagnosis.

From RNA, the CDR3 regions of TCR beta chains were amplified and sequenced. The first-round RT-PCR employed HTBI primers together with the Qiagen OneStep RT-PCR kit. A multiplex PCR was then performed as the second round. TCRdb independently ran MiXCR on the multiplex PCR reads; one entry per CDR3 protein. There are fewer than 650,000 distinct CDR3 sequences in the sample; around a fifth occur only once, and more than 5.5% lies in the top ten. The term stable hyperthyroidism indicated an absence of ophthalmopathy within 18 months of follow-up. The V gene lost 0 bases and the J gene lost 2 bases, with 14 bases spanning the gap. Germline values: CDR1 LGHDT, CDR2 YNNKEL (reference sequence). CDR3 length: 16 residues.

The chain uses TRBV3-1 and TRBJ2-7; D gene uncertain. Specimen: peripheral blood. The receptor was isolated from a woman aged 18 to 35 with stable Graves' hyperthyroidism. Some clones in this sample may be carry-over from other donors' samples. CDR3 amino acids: CASSQDRYPRPYEQYF. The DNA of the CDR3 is TGTGCCAGCAGCCAAGATCGGTACCCTCGCCCCTACGAGCAGTACTTC.